These 15 T cell receptor beta chains originate from one sample sequenced in a study of blood T cell repertoires in COVID-19. TCRdb's table, derived via immunoSEQ multiplex PCR, lists solely in-frame clones and lacks some. The data contain about 350,000 clones, approximately 91% of them singletons. Sequences were obtained from peripheral blood. These receptors were taken from a woman in her seventies with COVID-19, enrolled during active disease.

V usage is TRBV13 and J usage is TRBJ1-2, with 11 bases matching TRBD1. J lost 3 bases, V lost 5 bases, and 2 bases had no gene match. The CDR3 sequence is 14 residues long. The germline V gene encodes CDR1 PRHDT and CDR2 FYEKMQ (reference sequence). CDR3: CASSQGQGDYGYTF. For the CDR3, the DNA is TGTGCCAGCAGCCAGGGACAGGGGGACTATGGCTACACCTTC.

The V gene is TRBV5-1, the J gene TRBJ1-2, with 7 bases identical to TRBD1. Germline-derived CDR1 and CDR2 are SGHRS and YFSETQ. With V trimmed by 2 bases and J by 7 bases, 8 bases remained unmatched. The CDR3 extends over 14 amino acids. The DNA for the CDR3 is TGCGCCAGCAGCTTTGGAGGGGGCGCGGGTGGCTACACCTTC. Translation gives CASSFGGGAGGYTF.

The V and J genes are TRBV2 and TRBJ1-1; 8 positions match TRBD1. V gave up 8 bases and J gave up 4 bases; unmatched junction bases: 15. The CDR3 consists of 16 residues. Germline CDR1 SNHLY, CDR2 FYNNEI. CDR3 DNA sequence: TGTGCCAGCCAGAGACAGGGGATTAGAAGCGGCACTGAAGCTTTCTTT. This codes for CASQRQGIRSGTEAFF.

The chain has TRBV18 and TRBJ1-5; D might be TRBD1 (5 bases). The ends were cut back, 0 bases at V and 4 bases at J, with 7 bases in the middle. This CDR3 has 14 residues. Looked up from germline, CDR1 is KGHSH and CDR2 is LQKENI. CDR3 nucleotide sequence: TGTGCCAGCTCACCACCGGGGGGGAATCAGCCCCAGCATTTT. Protein sequence: CASSPPGGNQPQHF.

V is TRBV23-1 and J is TRBJ1-5; D is perhaps TRBD1 (6 bases). TRBV23-1 is annotated as an ORF whose role is uncertain. Trimming cost V 0 bases and J 7 bases, with 22 bases left between them. CDR3 length: 18 amino acids. The CDR3 DNA reads TGCGCCAGCAGTCAATCCGTTATCCCGGGACACATTTCGCAGCCCCAGCATTTT. It is translated as CASSQSVIPGHISQPQHF.

V and J are TRBV5-1 and TRBJ1-2, with D possibly matching TRBD1 (5 bases). Germline CDR1 is SGHRS and CDR2 is YFSETQ. Deletions cut 4 bases from V and 3 bases from J, with 13 bases between. The CDR3 spans 14 residues. CDR3 region: CASSGGGNDYGYTF. CDR3 in DNA: TGCGCCAGCAGCGGCGGGGGAAACGACTATGGCTACACCTTC.

This sequence joins TRBV27 and TRBJ1-5; tentatively, D is TRBD1 (6 bases). V lost 5 bases and J lost 0, with 17 bases in between. The CDR3 spans 17 residues. Germline CDR1 and CDR2: MNHEY and SMNVEV (reference sequence). The CDR3 loop is CASSPTGTPNSNQPQHF. The CDR3 DNA reads TGTGCCAGCAGTCCCACCGGGACACCGAATAGCAATCAGCCCCAGCATTTT.

This clone was seen once. The same CDR3 can be traced to other DNA sequences in this sample. This chain uses TRBV9 with TRBJ2-5; 12 nucleotides align to TRBD2. J was trimmed by 5 bases and V by 2 bases; bases with no gene match: 1. Germline assignment: CDR1 SGDLS and CDR2 YYNGEE. The CDR3 is 14 residues long. The CDR3 sequence: CASSVGLAGETQYF. In DNA form, the CDR3 reads TGTGCCAGCAGCGTTGGACTAGCGGGGGAGACCCAGTACTTC.

This clone was counted a few times. The rearrangement uses TRBV5-6 and TRBJ1-5; D gene unclear. The CDR3 totals 14 residues. V was cut by 2 bases and J by 5 bases, with 11 bases left in between. Germline lookup yields CDR1 SGHDT and CDR2 YYEEEE. This CDR3 reads CASSLVVGDQPQHF. The CDR3 region has the DNA TGTGCCAGCAGCTTAGTCGTCGGGGATCAGCCCCAGCATTTT.

The CDR3 here is CASSPTPSTDTQYF. In DNA form, the CDR3 reads TGTGCCAGCAGCCCGACACCTAGCACAGATACGCAGTATTTT. J is TRBJ2-3 and V is TRBV6-4; no clear D gene. There are 14 residues in the CDR3. V was cut by 6 bases and J by 0 bases, with 10 bases left in between. The germline V gene has CDR1 MRHNA and CDR2 SNTAGT.

V is TRBV19 and J is TRBJ2-7; 13 positions match TRBD2. This CDR3 spans 16 amino acids. The trim removed 6 bases at V and 0 bases at J, leaving 5 bases unmatched. CDR1 is LNHDA, CDR2 SQIVND, per germline (reference sequence). CDR3 sequence reads: CASRLAGGSPSYEQYF. The CDR3 DNA follows: TGTGCCAGTAGACTAGCGGGGGGGTCACCCTCCTACGAGCAGTACTTC.

The gene calls are TRBV27 and TRBJ1-2; D is uncertain. V dropped 2 bases and J dropped 0 bases, with 4 bases sitting between them. This CDR3 comprises 13 residues. The germline CDR1 and CDR2 sequences are MNHEY and SMNVEV (reference sequence). The CDR3 protein is CASSLAANYGYTF. In nucleotides, the CDR3 is TGTGCCAGCAGTTTAGCAGCTAACTATGGCTACACCTTC.

V gene TRBV9 combines with J gene TRBJ1-2, with 8 nucleotides matching TRBD1. Germline CDR1 reads SGDLS; CDR2 reads YYNGEE. The CDR3 loop spans 15 amino acids. With V trimmed by 3 bases and J by 4 bases, 8 bases remained unmatched. The DNA of the CDR3 is TGTGCCAGCAGCGCCTCCCATACAGGGGGCTATGGCTACACCTTC. This translates into CASSASHTGGYGYTF. The whole variable domain, filled in from reference TRBV9 and TRBJ1-2, reads DSGVTQTPKHLITATGQRVTLRCSPRSGDLSVYWYQQSLDQGLQFLIQYYNGEERAKGNILERFSAQQFPDLHSELNLSSLELGDSALYFCASSASHTGGYGYTFGSGTRLTVV.

In this sample, this clone turned up once. The chain uses TRBV30 and TRBJ2-2; a possible D gene is TRBD2 (5 bases). Looked up from germline, CDR1 is GTSNPN and CDR2 is SVGIG (reference sequence). The V end lost 7 bases, the J end lost 6 bases, and 12 bases lay between the germline ends. This CDR3 comprises 12 residues. CDR3: CASRTEAGELFF. The CDR3 DNA reads as TGTGCCTCCCGAACGGAGGCCGGGGAGCTGTTTTTT.

The chain has TRBV6-4 and TRBJ1-5; D gene uncertain. Trimming removed 3 bases at V and 2 bases at J, with 8 bases between. The CDR3 loop spans 14 amino acids. Germline V gives CDR1 MRHNA, CDR2 SNTAGT. CDR3 bases: TGTGCCAGCAGTGAATGGCAGGGCAATCAGCCCCAGCATTTT. Residues: CASSEWQGNQPQHF.